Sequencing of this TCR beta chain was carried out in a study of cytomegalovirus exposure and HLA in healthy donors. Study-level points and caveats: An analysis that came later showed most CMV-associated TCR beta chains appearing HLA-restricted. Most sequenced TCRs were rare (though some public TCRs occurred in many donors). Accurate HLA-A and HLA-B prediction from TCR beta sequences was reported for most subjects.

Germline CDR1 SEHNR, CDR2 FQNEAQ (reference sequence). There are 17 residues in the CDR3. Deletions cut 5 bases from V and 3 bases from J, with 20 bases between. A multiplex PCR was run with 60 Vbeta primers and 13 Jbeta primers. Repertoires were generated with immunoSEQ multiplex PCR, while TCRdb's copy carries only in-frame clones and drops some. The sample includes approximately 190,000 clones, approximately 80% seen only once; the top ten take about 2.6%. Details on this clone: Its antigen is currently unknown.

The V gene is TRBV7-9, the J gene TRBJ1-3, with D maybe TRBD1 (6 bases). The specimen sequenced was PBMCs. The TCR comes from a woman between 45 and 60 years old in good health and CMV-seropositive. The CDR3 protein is CASSRLAAGARGNTIYF. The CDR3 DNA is TGTGCCAGCAGCCGCTTGGCCGCAGGGGCTCGTGGAAACACCATATATTTT.